The T cell receptor beta chain under discussion was sequenced for a study of cytomegalovirus exposure and HLA in healthy donors. General observations from the study: Most likely, a cluster of highly shared sequence variants arose as a sequencing artifact. Presence/absence analyses rested on an assumption that sequencing depth was roughly uniform across donors. For TCR beta chains, V- and J-gene trimming was later linked to a missense DCLRE1C variant. From TCR beta sequences, most subjects' HLA-A and HLA-B alleles were reportedly predicted accurately.

A multiplex PCR was run with 60 Vbeta primers and 13 Jbeta primers. The method was immunoSEQ multiplex PCR; TCRdb's version includes in-frame clones alone and lacks a portion of them. Among around 110,000 clones listed, approximately 76% were seen once. As to this clone: What it binds is unknown.

The CDR3 has 14 residues. V lost 3 bases and J 5 bases, leaving 12 bases between the germline ends. Germline V lookup: CDR1 SGHRS, CDR2 YFSETQ. Sequencing was done on a sample of PBMCs. The genes are TRBV5-1 and TRBJ1-5; possible D gene TRBD1, 5 bases. The sequence derives from a man in his late teens or twenties in good health and CMV-seronegative. The CDR3 loop reads CASSSGTDHQPQHF. The CDR3, as DNA: TGCGCCAGCAGCTCCGGGACTGATCATCAGCCCCAGCATTTT. Based on the CDR3 plus reference TRBV5-1 and TRBJ1-5, the full variable domain is KAGVTQTPRYLIKTRGQQVTLSCSPISGHRSVSWYQQTPGQGLQFLFEYFSETQRNKGNFPGRFSGRQFSNSRSEMNVSTLELGDSALYLCASSSGTDHQPQHFGDGTRLSIL.